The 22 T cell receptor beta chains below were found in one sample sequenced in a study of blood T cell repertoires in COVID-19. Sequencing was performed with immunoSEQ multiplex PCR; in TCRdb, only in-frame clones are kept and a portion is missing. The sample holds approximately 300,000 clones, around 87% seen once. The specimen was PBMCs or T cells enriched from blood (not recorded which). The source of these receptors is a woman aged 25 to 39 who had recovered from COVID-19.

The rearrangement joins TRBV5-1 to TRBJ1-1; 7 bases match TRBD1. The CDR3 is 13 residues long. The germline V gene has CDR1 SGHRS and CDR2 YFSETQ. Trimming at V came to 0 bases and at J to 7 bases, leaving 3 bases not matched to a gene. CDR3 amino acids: CASSLGGQIEAFF. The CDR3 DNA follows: TGCGCCAGCAGCTTGGGGGGACAGATTGAAGCTTTCTTT.

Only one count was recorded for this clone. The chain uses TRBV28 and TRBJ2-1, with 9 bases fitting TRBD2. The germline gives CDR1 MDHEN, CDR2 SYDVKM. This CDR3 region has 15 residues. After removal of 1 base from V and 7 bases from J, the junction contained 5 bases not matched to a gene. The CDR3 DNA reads TGTGCCAGCAGTTTATTGGCGGGGGGGCCGAATGAGCAGTTCTTC. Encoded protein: CASSLLAGGPNEQFF.

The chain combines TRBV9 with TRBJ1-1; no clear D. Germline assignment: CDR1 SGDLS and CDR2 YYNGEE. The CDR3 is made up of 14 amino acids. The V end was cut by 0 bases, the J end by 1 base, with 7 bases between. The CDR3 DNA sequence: TGTGCCAGCAGCGTAGCTCAGGAGAACACTGAAGCTTTCTTT. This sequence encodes CASSVAQENTEAFF.

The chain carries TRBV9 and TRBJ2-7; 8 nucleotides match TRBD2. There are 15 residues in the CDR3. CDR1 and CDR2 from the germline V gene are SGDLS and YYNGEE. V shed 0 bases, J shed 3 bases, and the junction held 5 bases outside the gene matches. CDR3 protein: CASSVEGGGHYEQYF. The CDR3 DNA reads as TGTGCCAGCAGCGTAGAGGGCGGGGGGCACTACGAGCAGTACTTC.

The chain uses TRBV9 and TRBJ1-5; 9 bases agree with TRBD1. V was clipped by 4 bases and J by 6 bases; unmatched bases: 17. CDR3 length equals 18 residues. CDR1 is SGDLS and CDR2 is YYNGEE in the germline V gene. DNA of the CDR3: TGTGCCAGCAGCCTTTGGACAGGGGATCCGGGATTTGGTCAGCCCCAGCATTTT. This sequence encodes CASSLWTGDPGFGQPQHF.

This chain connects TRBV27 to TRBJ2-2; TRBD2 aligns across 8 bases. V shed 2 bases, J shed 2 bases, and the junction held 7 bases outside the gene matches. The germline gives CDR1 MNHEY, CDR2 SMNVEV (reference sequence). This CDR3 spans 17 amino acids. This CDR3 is CASSLQRGLLNTGELFF. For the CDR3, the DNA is TGTGCCAGCAGTTTACAGCGGGGGTTACTAAACACCGGGGAGCTGTTTTTT.

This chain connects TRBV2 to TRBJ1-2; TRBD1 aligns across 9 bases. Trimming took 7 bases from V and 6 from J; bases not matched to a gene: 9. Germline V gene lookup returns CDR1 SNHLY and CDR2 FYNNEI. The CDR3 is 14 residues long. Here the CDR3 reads CASTWVRTGDGYTF. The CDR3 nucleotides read TGTGCCAGCACATGGGTTCGGACAGGGGATGGCTACACCTTC.

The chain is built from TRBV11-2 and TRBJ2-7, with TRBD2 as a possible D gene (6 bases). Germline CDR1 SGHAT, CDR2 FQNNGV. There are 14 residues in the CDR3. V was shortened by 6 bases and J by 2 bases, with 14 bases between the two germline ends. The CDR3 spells CASRFGEAAYEQYF. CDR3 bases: TGTGCCAGCAGGTTCGGGGAGGCAGCCTACGAGCAGTACTTC.

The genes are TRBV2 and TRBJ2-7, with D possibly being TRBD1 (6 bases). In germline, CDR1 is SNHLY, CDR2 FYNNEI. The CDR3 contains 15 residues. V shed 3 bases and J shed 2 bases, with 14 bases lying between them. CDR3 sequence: CASSESSQGAYEQYF. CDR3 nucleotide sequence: TGTGCCAGCAGTGAGAGCTCACAGGGCGCCTACGAGCAGTACTTC.

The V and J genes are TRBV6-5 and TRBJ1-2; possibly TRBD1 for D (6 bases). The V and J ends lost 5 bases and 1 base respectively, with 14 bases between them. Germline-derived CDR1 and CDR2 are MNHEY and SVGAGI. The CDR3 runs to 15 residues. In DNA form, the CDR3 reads TGTGCCAGCAGTAATCCTACCAGGGGTAACTATGGCTACACCTTC. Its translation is CASSNPTRGNYGYTF.

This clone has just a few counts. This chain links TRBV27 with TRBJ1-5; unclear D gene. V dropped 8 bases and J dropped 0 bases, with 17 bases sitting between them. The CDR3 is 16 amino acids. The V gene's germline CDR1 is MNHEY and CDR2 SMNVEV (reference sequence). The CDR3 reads CASFIGLLFSNQPQHF. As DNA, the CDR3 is TGTGCCAGCTTTATCGGACTGTTATTTAGCAATCAGCCCCAGCATTTT.

The CDR3 loop reads CASSLSSGSYEQYF. Here the CDR3 DNA reads TGTGCCAGCAGTTTATCGTCGGGTTCCTACGAGCAGTACTTC. The V and J genes are TRBV27 and TRBJ2-7, with D uncertain. V was trimmed by 0 bases and J by 1 base, leaving 7 bases between them. The germline CDR1 and CDR2 sequences are MNHEY and SMNVEV (reference sequence). This CDR3 is 14 amino acids long.

This CDR3 reads CASTIFGTDKETQYF. In DNA form, the CDR3 reads TGTGCCAGCACCATCTTCGGGACAGATAAAGAGACCCAGTACTTC. This rearrangement joins TRBV3-1 (or the pseudogene TRBV3-2) to TRBJ2-5; 7 bases agree with TRBD1. Germline V lookup: CDR1 LGHDT, CDR2 YNNKEL (reference sequence). Losses at the gene ends were 7 bases for V and 3 bases for J; bases not matched to a gene: 11. The CDR3 length is 15 residues.

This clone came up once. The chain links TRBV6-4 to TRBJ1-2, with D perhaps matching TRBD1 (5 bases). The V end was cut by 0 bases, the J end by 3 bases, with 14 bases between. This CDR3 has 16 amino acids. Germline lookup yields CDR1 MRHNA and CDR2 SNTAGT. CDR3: CASSDSLRGNYYGYTF. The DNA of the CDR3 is TGTGCCAGCAGTGACTCGTTACGGGGGAATTACTATGGCTACACCTTC.

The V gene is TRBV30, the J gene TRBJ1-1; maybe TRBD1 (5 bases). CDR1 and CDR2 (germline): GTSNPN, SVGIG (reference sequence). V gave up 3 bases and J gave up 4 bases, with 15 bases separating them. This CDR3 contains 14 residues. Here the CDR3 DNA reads TGTGCCTGGAGCATTTCCAGGGTGGGCACTGAAGCTTTCTTT. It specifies CAWSISRVGTEAFF. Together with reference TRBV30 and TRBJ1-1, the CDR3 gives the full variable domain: SQTIHQWPATLVQPVGSPLSLECTVEGTSNPNLYWYRQAAGRGLQLLFYSVGIGQISSEVPQNLSASRPQDRQFILSSKKLLLSDSGFYLCAWSISRVGTEAFFGQGTRLTVV.

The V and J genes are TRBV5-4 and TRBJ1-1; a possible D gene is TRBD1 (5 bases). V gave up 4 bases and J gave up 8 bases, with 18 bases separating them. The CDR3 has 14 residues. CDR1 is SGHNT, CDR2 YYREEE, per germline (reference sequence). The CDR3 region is CASSKGGGGFEAFF. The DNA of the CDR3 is TGTGCCAGCAGCAAGGGTGGTGGGGGGTTCGAAGCTTTCTTT.

The DNA for the CDR3 is TGTGCCAGCAGCGTAGAAGCGGTTTGGCGTCCCTATGAGAACTATGGCTACACCTTC. It is translated as CASSVEAVWRPYENYGYTF. The chain couples TRBV9 to TRBJ1-2; D remains ambiguous. Germline V gene sequence: CDR1 SGDLS, CDR2 YYNGEE. The CDR3 contains 19 residues. V was pared by 0 bases and J by 2 bases, with 23 bases between.

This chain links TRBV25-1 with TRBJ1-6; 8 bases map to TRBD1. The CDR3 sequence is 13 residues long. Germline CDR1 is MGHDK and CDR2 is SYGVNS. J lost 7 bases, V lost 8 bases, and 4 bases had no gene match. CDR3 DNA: TGTGCCAGCCGGACAGGGAGGAATTCACCCCTCCACTTT. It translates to CASRTGRNSPLHF.

The CDR3 protein is CASSAWGTGIEQFF. The CDR3 region has the DNA TGTGCCAGCAGCGCCTGGGGGACAGGAATAGAGCAGTTCTTC. The chain carries TRBV5-6 and TRBJ2-1, with 8 bases identical to TRBD1. Germline V gives CDR1 SGHDT, CDR2 YYEEEE. J lost 10 bases, V lost 4 bases, and 10 bases had no gene match. The CDR3 has 14 residues.

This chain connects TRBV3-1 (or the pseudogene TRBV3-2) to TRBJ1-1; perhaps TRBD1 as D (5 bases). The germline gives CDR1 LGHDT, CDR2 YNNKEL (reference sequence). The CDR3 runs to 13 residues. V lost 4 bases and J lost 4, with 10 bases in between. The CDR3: CASSPRRGTEAFF. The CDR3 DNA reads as TGTGCCAGCAGCCCTCGAAGGGGCACTGAAGCTTTCTTT.

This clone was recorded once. In nucleotides, the CDR3 is TGTGCCATCAGCTCCGGGACAGGGGGTAGAAACACCATATATTTT. Protein: CAISSGTGGRNTIYF. V is TRBV10-3 and J is TRBJ1-3, with 11 positions matching TRBD1. Germline values: CDR1 ENHRY, CDR2 SYGVKD. The V segment lost 6 bases and the J segment 5 bases; nucleotides outside the gene matches: 6. The CDR3 is 15 amino acids.

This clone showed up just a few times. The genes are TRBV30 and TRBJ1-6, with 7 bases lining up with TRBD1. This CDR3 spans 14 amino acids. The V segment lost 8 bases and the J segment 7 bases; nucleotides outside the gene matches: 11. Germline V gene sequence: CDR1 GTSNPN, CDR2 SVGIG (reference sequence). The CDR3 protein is CAARTGQPNSPLHF. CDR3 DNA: TGTGCCGCGAGGACAGGACAGCCAAATTCACCCCTCCACTTT.